This T cell receptor (beta chain) comes out of a study of blood T cell repertoires in COVID-19. About the research overall: There were acute and convalescent COVID-19 samples, and they came from the United States, Italy and Spain. The analysed material was cDNA or gDNA that came from T cells, B-cell-depleted T cells, or PBMCs.

Per the authors' pipeline: Nucleated cell number was recorded as an estimate derived from reference gene primer amplification. Here immunoSEQ multiplex PCR was the method, and the copy in TCRdb shows in-frame clones only, minus some. The V and J calls and clone size were taken over from that table, and D and trimming were inferred from the DNA. The table includes 40,000 to 50,000 clones, roughly nine tenths detected once. Germline lookup yields CDR1 SGHNT and CDR2 YENEEA. The CDR3 runs to 14 residues. V lost 4 bases and J lost 7, with 11 bases in between. The material sequenced was peripheral blood. This chain uses TRBV11-3 with TRBJ1-6; D might be TRBD1 (6 bases). The source of this sequence is a human donor in a cohort sampled during active COVID-19. The CDR3: CASSSRTENSPLHF. The CDR3 DNA reads as TGTGCCAGCAGCTCCCGGACAGAGAATTCACCCCTCCACTTT.